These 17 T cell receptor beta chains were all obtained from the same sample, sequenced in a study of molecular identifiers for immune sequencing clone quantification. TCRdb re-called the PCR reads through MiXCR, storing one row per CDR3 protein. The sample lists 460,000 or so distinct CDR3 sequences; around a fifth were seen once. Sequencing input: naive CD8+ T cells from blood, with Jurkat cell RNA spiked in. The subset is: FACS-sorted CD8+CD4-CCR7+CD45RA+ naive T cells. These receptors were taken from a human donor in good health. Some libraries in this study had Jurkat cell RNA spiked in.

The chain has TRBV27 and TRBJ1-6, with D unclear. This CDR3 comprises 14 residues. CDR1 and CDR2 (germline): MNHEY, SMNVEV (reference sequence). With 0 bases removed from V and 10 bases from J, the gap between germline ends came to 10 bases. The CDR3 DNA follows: TGTGCCAGCAGTTTATCAGGGCTCGGCTCACCCCTCCACTTT. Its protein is CASSLSGLGSPLHF.

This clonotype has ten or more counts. CDR3 DNA: TGTGCCAGCAGCGGTTGGGACATCACAAGGTATAGTGAGCAGTTCTTC. Its protein is CASSGWDITRYSEQFF. The J gene is TRBJ2-1, the V gene TRBV7-9; D possibly corresponds to TRBD1 (6 bases). Looked up from germline, CDR1 is SEHNR and CDR2 is FQNEAQ (reference sequence). CDR3 length: 16 residues. The V gene lost 5 bases and the J gene lost 9 bases, with 23 bases spanning the gap.

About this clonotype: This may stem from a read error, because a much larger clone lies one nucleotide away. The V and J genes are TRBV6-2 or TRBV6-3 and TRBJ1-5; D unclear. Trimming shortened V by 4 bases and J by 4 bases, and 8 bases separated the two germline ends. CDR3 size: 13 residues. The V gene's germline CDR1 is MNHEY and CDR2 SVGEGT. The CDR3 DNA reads TGTGCCAGCAGTTCTTATATGAATCAGCCCCAGCATTTT. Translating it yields CASSSYMNQPQHF.

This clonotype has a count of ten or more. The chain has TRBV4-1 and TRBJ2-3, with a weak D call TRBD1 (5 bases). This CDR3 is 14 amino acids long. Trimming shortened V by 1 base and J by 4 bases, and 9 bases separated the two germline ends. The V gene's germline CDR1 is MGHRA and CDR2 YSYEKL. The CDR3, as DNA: TGCGCCAGCAGCCAAGGCCCCAGGGCAGATACGCAGTATTTT. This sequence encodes CASSQGPRADTQYF.

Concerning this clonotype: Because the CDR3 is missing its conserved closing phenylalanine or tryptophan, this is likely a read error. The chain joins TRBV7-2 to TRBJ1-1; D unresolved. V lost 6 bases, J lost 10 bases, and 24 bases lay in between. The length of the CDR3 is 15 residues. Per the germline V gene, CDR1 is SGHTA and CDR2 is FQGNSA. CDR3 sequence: CASSSGAGIYNGAFL. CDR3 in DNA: TGTGCCAGCAGTTCTGGAGCGGGGATTTATAATGGAGCTTTCCTT.

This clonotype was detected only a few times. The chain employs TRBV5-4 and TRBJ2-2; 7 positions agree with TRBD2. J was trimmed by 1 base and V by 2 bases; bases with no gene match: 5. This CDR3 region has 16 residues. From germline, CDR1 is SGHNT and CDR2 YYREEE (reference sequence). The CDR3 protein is CASSFLGGGNTGELFF. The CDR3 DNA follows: TGTGCCAGCAGCTTTCTCGGCGGGGGGAACACCGGGGAGCTGTTTTTT.

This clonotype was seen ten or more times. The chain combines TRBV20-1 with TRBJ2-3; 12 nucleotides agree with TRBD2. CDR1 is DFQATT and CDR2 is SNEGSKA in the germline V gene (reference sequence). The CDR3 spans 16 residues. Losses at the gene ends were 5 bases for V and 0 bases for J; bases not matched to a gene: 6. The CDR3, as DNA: TGCAGTGCTGGCGGACTAGCGGGGCCGAGCACAGATACGCAGTATTTT. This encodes CSAGGLAGPSTDTQYF.

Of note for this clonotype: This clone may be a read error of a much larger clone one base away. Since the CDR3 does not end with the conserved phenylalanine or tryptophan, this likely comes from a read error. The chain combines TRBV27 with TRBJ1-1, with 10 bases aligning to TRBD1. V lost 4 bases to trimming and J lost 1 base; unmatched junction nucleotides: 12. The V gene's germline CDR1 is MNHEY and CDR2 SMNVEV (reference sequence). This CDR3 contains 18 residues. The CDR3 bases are TGTGCCAGCAGTTCCTTCCCCCAGGGACAGGGGCCGAACACTGAAGCTTTCCTT. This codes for CASSSFPQGQGPNTEAFL.

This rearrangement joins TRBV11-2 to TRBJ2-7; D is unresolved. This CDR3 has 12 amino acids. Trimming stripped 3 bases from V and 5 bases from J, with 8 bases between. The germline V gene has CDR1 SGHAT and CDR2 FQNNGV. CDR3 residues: CASSLGINEQYF. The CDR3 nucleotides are TGTGCCAGCAGCTTGGGGATTAACGAGCAGTACTTC.

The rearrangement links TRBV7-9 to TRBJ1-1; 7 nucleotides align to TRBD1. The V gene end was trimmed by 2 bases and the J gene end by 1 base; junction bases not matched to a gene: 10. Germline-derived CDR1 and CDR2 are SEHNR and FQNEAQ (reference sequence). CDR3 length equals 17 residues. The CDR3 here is CASSLWAGGEQNTEAFF. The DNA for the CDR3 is TGTGCCAGCAGCTTATGGGCAGGGGGAGAACAGAACACTGAAGCTTTCTTT. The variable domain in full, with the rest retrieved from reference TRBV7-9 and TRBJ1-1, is DTGVSQNPRHKITKRGQNVTFRCDPISEHNRLYWYRQTLGQGPEFLTYFQNEAQLEKSRLLSDRFSAERPKGSFSTLEIQRTEQGDSAMYLCASSLWAGGEQNTEAFFGQGTRLTVV.

The CDR3 DNA reads as TGCGCCAGCAGCCAAGACTCGGGAGGCGTCTACGAGCAGTACTTC. Its protein is CASSQDSGGVYEQYF. The rearrangement links TRBV4-3 to TRBJ2-7; 7 bases align to TRBD2. CDR3 length: 15 amino acids. V dropped 0 bases and J dropped 3; count of bases not matched to a gene: 5. Germline V gene sequence: CDR1 LGHNA, CDR2 YSLEER.

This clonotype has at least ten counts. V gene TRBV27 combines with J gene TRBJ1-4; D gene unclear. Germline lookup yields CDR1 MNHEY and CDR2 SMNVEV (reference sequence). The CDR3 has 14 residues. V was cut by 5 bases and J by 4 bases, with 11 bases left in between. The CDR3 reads CASSITGNNEKLFF. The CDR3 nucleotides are TGTGCCAGCAGTATTACGGGAAATAATGAAAAACTGTTTTTT.

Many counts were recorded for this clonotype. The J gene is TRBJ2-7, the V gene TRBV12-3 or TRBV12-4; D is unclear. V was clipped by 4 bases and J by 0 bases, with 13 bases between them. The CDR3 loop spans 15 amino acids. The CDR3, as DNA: TGTGCCAGCAGTTCGCCGGAGTCAAGCTCCTACGAGCAGTACTTC. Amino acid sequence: CASSSPESSSYEQYF.

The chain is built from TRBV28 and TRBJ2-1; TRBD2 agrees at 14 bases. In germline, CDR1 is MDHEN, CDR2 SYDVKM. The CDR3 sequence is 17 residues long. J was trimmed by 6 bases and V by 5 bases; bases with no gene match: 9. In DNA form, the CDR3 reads TGTGCCAGCAGTACCCCGTCCGGGACTAGCGGGAGCAATGAGCAGTTCTTC. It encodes CASSTPSGTSGSNEQFF.

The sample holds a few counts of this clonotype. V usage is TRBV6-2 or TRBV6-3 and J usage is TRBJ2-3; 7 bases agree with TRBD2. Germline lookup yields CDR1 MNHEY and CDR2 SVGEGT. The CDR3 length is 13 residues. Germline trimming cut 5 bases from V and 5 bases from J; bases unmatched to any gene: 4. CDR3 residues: CASSSGDGDTQYF. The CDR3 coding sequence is TGTGCCAGCAGTAGCGGGGATGGAGATACGCAGTATTTT.

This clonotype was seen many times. The CDR3 protein is CASRPTESSYNSPLHF. The CDR3 nucleotides are TGCGCCAGCAGACCTACAGAGAGCTCCTATAATTCACCCCTCCACTTT. The chain joins TRBV4-1 to TRBJ1-6; D is undetermined. Germline V gives CDR1 MGHRA, CDR2 YSYEKL. V lost 6 bases, J lost 0 bases, and 12 bases lay in between. The CDR3 has 16 amino acids.

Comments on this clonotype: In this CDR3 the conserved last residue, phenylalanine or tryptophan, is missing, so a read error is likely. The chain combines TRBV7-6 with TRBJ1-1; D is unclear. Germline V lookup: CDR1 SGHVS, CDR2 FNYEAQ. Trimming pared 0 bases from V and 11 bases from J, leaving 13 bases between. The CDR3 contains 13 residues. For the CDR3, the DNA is TGTGCCAGCAGCTTAGCGGCGGGATATATGGCTTTCTCT. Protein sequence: CASSLAAGYMAFS.